This section outlines one TCR beta chain sequence together with its context. What it binds is not known. Measured with immunoSEQ multiplex PCR; TCRdb has only the in-frame clones, and not every one. The table shows 9,500 to 10,000 clones, with over 60% occurring only once. The sample belongs to a study of tumor-infiltrating lymphocytes in localized non-small cell lung cancer. Turning to the study itself: Patients included smokers and never-smokers with various histologies, some sampled after neoadjuvant chemotherapy. Each patient gave resected tumor and non-adjacent uninvolved lung tissue. Findings of the study overall: Only some patients had TCR sequencing, depending on available tissue. Tumors had more T cell infiltration than uninvolved lung, per TCRbeta sequencing and CD3 counts.

Sequencing was performed on lung tumor tissue. The TCR sequence derives from a human donor with non-small cell lung cancer.

The chain's CDR3 is CSVEAQAYYGYTF. The CDR3 nucleotides are TGCAGCGTTGAAGCACAGGCGTACTATGGCTACACCTTC. The V and J genes are TRBV29-1 and TRBJ1-2, with a weak D call TRBD1 (5 bases). CDR1 and CDR2 from the germline V gene are SQVTM and ANQGSEA. With 1 base removed from V and 3 bases from J, the gap between germline ends came to 9 bases. The CDR3 is 13 amino acids.